This TCR beta chain was sequenced during a study of technical replicates of blood from several donors. Sequenced by immunoSEQ multiplex PCR; TCRdb stores in-frame clones only, minus some. This sample has roughly 80,000 clones; around 93% occur once, and the top ten carry about 0.23%. There are 13 residues in the CDR3. Germline-derived CDR1 and CDR2 are MNHEY and SVGAGI. V shed 6 bases and J shed 2 bases, with 11 bases lying between them. Sequenced sample: T cells isolated from PBMCs. This chain joins TRBV6-5 and TRBJ2-7, with a possible D match to TRBD1 (6 bases). The clonotype originates from a human donor in good health. The CDR3 DNA is TGTGCCAGCAGCATAGGACAGACCTACGAGCAGTACTTC. Translating gives CASSIGQTYEQYF.